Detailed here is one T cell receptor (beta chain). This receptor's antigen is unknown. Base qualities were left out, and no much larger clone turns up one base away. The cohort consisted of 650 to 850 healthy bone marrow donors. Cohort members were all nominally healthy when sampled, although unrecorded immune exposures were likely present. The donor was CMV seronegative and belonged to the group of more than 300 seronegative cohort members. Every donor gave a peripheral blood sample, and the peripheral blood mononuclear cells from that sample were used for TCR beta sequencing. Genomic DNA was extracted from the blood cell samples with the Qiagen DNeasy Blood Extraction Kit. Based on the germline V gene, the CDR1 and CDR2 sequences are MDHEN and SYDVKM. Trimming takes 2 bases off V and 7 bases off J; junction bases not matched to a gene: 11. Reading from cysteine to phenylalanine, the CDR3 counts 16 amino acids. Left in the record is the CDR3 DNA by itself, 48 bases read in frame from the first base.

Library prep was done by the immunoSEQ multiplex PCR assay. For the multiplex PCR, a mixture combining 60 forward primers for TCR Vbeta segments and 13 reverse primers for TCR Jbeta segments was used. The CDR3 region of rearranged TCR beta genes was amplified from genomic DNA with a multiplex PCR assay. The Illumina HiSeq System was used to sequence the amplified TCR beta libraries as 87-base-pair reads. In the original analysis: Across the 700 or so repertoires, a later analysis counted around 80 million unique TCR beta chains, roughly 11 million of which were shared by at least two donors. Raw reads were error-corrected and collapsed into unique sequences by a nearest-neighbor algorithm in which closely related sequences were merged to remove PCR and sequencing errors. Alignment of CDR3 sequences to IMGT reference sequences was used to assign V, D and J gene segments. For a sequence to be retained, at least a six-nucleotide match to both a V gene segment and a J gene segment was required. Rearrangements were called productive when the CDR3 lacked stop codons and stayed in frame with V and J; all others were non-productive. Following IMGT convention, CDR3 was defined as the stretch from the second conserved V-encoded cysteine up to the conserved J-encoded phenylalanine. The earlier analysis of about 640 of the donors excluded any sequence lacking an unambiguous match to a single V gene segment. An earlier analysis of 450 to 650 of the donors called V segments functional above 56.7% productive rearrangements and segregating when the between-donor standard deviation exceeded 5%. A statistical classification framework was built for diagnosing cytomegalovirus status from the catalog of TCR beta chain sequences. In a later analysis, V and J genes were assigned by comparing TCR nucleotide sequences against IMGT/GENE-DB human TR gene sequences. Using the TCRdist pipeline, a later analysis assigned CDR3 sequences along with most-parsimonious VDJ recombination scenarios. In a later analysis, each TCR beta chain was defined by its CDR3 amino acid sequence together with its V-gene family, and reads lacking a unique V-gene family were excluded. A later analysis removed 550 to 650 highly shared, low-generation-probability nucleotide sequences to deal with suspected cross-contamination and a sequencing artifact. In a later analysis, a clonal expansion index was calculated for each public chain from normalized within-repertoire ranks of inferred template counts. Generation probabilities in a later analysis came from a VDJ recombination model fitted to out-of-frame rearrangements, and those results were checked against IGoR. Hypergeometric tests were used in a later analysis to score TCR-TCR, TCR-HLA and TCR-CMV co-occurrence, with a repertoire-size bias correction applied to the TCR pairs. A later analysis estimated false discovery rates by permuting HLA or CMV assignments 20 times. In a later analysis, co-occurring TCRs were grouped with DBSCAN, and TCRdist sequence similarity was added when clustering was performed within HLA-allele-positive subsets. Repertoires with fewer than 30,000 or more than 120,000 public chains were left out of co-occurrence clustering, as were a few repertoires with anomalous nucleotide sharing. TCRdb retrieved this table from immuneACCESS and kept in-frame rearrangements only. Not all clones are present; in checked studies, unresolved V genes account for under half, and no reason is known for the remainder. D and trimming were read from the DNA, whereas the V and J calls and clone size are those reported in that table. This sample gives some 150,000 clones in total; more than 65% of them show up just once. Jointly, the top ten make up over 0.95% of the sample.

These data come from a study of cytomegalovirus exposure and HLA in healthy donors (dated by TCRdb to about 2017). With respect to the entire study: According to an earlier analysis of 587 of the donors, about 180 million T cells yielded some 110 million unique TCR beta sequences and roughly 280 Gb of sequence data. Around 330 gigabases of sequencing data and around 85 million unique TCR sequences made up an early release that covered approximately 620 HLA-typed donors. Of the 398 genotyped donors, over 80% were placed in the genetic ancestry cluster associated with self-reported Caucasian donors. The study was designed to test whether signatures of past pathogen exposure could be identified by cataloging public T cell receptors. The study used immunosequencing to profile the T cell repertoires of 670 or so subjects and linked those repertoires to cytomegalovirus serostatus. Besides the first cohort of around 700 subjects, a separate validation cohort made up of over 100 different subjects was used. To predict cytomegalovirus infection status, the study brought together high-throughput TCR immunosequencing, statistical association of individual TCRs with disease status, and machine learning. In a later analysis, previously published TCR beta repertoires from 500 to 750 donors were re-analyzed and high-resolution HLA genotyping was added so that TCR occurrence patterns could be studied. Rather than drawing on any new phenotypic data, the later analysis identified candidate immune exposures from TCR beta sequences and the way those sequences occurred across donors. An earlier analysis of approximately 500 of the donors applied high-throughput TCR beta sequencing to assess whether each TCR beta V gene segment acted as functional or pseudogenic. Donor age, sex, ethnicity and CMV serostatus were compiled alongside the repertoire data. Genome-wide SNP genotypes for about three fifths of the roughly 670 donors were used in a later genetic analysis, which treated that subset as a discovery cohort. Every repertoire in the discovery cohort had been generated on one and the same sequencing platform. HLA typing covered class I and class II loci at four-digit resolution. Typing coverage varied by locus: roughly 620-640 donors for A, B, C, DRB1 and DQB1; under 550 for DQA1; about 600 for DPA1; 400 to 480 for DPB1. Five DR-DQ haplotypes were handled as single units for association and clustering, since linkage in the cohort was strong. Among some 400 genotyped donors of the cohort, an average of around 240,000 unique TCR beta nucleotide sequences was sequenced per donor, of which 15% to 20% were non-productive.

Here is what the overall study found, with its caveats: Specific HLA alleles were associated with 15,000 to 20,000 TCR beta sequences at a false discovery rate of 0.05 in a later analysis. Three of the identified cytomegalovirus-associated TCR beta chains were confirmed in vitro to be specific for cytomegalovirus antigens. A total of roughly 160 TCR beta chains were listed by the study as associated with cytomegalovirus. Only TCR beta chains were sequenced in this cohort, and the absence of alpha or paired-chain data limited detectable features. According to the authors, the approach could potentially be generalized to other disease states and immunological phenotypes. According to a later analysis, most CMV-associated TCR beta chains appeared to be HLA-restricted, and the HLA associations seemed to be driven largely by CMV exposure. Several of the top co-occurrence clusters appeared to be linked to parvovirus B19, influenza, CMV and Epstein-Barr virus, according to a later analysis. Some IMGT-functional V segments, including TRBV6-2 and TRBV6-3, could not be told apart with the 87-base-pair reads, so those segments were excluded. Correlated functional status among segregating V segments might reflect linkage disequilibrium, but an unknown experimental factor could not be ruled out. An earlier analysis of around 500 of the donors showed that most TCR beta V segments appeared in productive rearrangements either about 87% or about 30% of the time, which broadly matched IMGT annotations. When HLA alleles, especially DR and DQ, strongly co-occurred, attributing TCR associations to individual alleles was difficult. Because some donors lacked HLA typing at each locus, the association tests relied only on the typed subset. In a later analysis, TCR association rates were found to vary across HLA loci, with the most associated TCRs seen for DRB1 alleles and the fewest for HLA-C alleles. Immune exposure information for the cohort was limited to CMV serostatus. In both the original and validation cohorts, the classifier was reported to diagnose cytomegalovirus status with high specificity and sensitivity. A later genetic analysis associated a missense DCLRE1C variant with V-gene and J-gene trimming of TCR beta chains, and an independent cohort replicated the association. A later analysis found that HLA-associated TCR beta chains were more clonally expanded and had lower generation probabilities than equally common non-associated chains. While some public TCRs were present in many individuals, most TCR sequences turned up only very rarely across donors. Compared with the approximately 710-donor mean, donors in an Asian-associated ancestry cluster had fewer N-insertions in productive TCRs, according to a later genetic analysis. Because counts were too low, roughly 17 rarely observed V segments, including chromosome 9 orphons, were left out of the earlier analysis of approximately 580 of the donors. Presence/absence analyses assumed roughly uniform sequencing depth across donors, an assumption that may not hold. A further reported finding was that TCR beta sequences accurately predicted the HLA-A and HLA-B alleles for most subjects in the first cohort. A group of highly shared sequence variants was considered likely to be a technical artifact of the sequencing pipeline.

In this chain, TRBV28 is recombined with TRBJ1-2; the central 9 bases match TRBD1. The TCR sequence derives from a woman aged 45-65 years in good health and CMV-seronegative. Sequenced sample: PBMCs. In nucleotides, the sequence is TGTGCCAGCAGTTTAGTGGAACAGGGGGCCTATGGTGGCTACACCTTC. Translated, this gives CASSLVEQGAYGGYTF.